The rows below give T cell receptor beta chains drawn from one sample of a study of shared clonotypes between healthy human individuals. Repertoires were generated with immunoSEQ multiplex PCR, while TCRdb's copy carries only in-frame clones and drops some. The repertoire holds some 900,000 clones, with around three quarters as singletons. Specimen: memory CD4+ T cells sorted from blood. These TCRs come from a man aged 18 to 30 in good health. Each CDR3 is given without its conserved first and last residue. The order of the fields is V gene, clone size, CDR3 protein. The size field is filled for only some rows; it gives once, few, many or a size class.

TRBV19,-,ASSIRQPGANVLT
TRBV7-7,-,ASSPSAFYNEQF
TRBV30,-,ASQEGQGESSPLH
TRBV30,once,AWTVGFTGNTIY
TRBV25-1,-,SSKGYRTEAF
TRBV6-5,many,ASSSGAASGYT
TRBV19,few,ASSMAGGGGQPQH
TRBV10-3,few,AISDSGGAEAF
TRBV5-1,-,ASSLDPTSGSYEQY
TRBV5-1,-,ASSPGTQETQY
TRBV9,-,ASSPQGPPYNEQF
TRBV5-1,once,ASSPRRGTPYEQY
TRBV2,few,ASSVQGNMAGELF
TRBV6-1,-,ASRPGLSSNQPQH
TRBV11-2,-,ASSSRQDHSYEQY
TRBV18,many,ASSPDAVPSYEQY
TRBV2,-,ALGGELNQPQH
TRBV6-4,-,ASSLTSGTYEQF
TRBV6-1,-,ASIAGAFGNQPQH
TRBV29-1,-,SARTGEGMPQH
TRBV5-1,few,ASSLVGVSSYNEQF
TRBV5-1,few,ASSASTGAGNTIY
TRBV4-3,-,ASSQLGQGTDTQY
TRBV10-3,-,AISVESNYGYT
TRBV28,-,ASSLGHGEQY
TRBV18,few,ASSPRAQWGYT
TRBV2,-,ASNRAGEQF
TRBV7-7,-,ASSADRNTEAF
TRBV27,-,ASKAQGWNSPLH
TRBV5-6,-,ASSLVSNANYGHT
TRBV9,-,ASSTQGEGYGYT
TRBV18,-,ASSPPSRNTEAF
TRBV19,few,ASSIAQGSYT
TRBV6-5,-,ASSYQERNSPLH
TRBV30,-,AWSVGRNTGELF
TRBV18,-,ASSLGQNYGYT
TRBV6-5,once,ASSAGSSYEQY
TRBV7-2,-,ASSLRAVGYT
TRBV5-4,-,ASSLGLSYNEQF
TRBV7-2,-,ASSRAYEQY
TRBV28,-,ASSSGGLNSPLH